These 4 T cell receptor beta chains were sequenced from one sample in a study of human T cells and chemical hapten exposure (dated by TCRdb to the early 2020s). The time point label corresponds to: patch test 3, about 24 weeks after DPC sensitization. The treatment or condition label corresponds to: therapeutic diphenylcyclopropenone sensitization with weekly scalp DPC. Libraries were made using RACE. Instrument on record: NextSeq 500. Starting from the raw public reads, TCRdb applied fastp trimming at Q25, assembled clones with MiXCR and retained in-frame beta chains. Merged by CDR3 protein, the rows form single entries marked with the most common genes and DNA. This sample has under 55,000 distinct CDR3 sequences in its table, and 9.9% of those were observed once. The ten top clones hold around a sixth of the sample. This material consisted of whole blood, taken in connection with sensitization to the hapten diphenylcyclopropenone (DPC). The receptors come from a woman in her 40s with alopecia areata. Some clones in this sample may be carry-over from other donors' samples.

This clonotype was seen more than once but under ten times. The chain combines TRBV6-1 with TRBJ1-5; D is undetermined. The germline V and J ends were trimmed by 6 bases and 4 bases, with 4 bases remaining between them. The CDR3 totals 11 residues. The germline CDR1 and CDR2 sequences are MNHNS and SASEGT. CDR3 bases: TGTGCCAGCAGGGGGAATCAGCCCCAGCATTTT. Protein product: CASRGNQPQHF.

This clonotype was found many times. The V and J genes are TRBV7-2 and TRBJ1-6; D call uncertain. The CDR3 extends over 14 amino acids. Germline loops: CDR1 SGHTA, CDR2 FQGNSA. The ends were cut back, 2 bases at V and 4 bases at J, with 6 bases in the middle. In DNA, the CDR3 is TGTGCCAGCAGCTTAAGGGTATATAATTCACCCCTCCACTTT. It is translated as CASSLRVYNSPLHF.

The rearrangement links TRBV12-3 or TRBV12-4 to TRBJ1-1; possibly TRBD1 for D (6 bases). The V gene lost 1 base and the J gene lost 1 base, with 7 bases spanning the gap. This CDR3 is built from 14 residues. CDR3 amino acids: CASSLVTGNTEAFF. CDR3 bases: TGTGCCAGCAGTTTAGTGACAGGGAACACTGAAGCTTTCTTT.

V is TRBV20-1 and J is TRBJ2-3, with D perhaps given as TRBD1 or TRBD2 (5 bases each). Looked up from germline, CDR1 is DFQATT and CDR2 is SNEGSKA (reference sequence). The CDR3 is 11 amino acids. V lost 5 bases, J lost 7 bases, and 10 bases lay in between. The CDR3 protein is CSASEGYTQYF. The CDR3 nucleotides read TGCAGTGCTTCCGAGGGGTATACGCAGTATTTT.